A single sample gave rise to the 7 T cell receptor beta chains below, sequenced in a study of blood T cell repertoires in COVID-19. TCRdb's table, derived via immunoSEQ multiplex PCR, lists solely in-frame clones and lacks some. The table includes about 49,000 clones, 81% detected once. The source material was peripheral blood. The receptors here all came from a woman older than 75 with COVID-19, enrolled during active disease.

The V gene is TRBV7-2, the J gene TRBJ2-3, with D possibly matching TRBD2 (6 bases). Trimming stripped 2 bases from V and 0 bases from J, with 9 bases between. Per the germline V gene, CDR1 is SGHTA and CDR2 is FQGNSA. This CDR3 has 15 residues. CDR3 sequence: CASSLTGTSTDTQYF. The CDR3 nucleotides are TGTGCCAGCAGCTTAACGGGGACTAGCACAGATACGCAGTATTTT.

J is TRBJ1-5 and V is TRBV7-9; D is unclear. This CDR3 region has 13 residues. Deletions cut 4 bases from V and 4 bases from J, with 8 bases between. The germline gives CDR1 SEHNR, CDR2 FQNEAQ (reference sequence). CDR3 residues: CASSSGPNQPQHF. The CDR3, as DNA: TGTGCCAGCAGCTCAGGTCCAAATCAGCCCCAGCATTTT.

The rearrangement uses TRBV29-1 and TRBJ1-5; perhaps TRBD1 as D (6 bases). Germline V lookup: CDR1 SQVTM, CDR2 ANQGSEA. CDR3 length equals 12 residues. Trimming cost V 5 bases and J 6 bases, with 11 bases left between them. The CDR3 bases are TGCAGCGTTCGGGGGGCTGGTCAGCCCCAGCATTTT. It specifies CSVRGAGQPQHF.

This clone was counted once. The chain uses TRBV4-2 and TRBJ2-1; 8 nucleotides agree with TRBD1. The V segment lost 0 bases and the J segment 7 bases; nucleotides outside the gene matches: 8. CDR1 and CDR2 (germline): LGHNA, YNFKEQ. This CDR3 comprises 16 residues. The CDR3 sequence: CASSQEVGQGINEQFF. The CDR3 region has the DNA TGTGCCAGCAGCCAAGAAGTAGGACAGGGTATTAATGAGCAGTTCTTC.

The chain joins TRBV28 to TRBJ1-5, with 10 bases that match TRBD1. CDR1 is MDHEN, CDR2 SYDVKM, per germline. Losses at the gene ends were 6 bases for V and 2 bases for J; bases not matched to a gene: 1. The CDR3 length is 14 residues. The CDR3 DNA follows: TGTGCCAGCAGGGGGACAGGGGGCAATCAGCCCCAGCATTTT. This translates into CASRGTGGNQPQHF.

As for this clone: One end of the junction does not line up with germline, which may come from a read error. V gene TRBV6-5 combines with J gene TRBJ2-1, with D unclear. The CDR3 contains 14 residues. Germline values: CDR1 MNHEY, CDR2 SVGAGI. DNA for the CDR3: TGTGCCAGCAGCGCCGTCGACTCCGACAATGAGCAGTTCTTC. Its protein product is CASSAVDSDNEQFF.

CDR3 amino acids: CASSPGRGSQTGELFF. The DNA for the CDR3 is TGTGCCAGCAGCCCCGGGAGGGGGAGTCAAACCGGGGAGCTGTTTTTT. This chain joins TRBV3-1 (or the pseudogene TRBV3-2) and TRBJ2-2, with 8 bases that match TRBD2. The CDR3 loop spans 16 amino acids. Germline V CDR1 and CDR2: LGHDT, YNNKEL (reference sequence). The J segment lost 5 bases and the V segment lost 4 bases, leaving 9 bases of the junction unmatched.